This entry is about one TCR beta chain. Its target is not known. Sequencing was performed with immunoSEQ multiplex PCR; in TCRdb, only in-frame clones are kept and a portion is missing. The sample includes over 65,000 clones, 80% to 95% seen only once; the top ten take about 0.32%. The data stem from a study of OX40 agonist ivuxolimab in advanced cancers. Looking at the study overall: The patients got ivuxolimab, which is an agonistic anti-OX40 (CD134) antibody. Ivuxolimab doses were 0.01, 0.1, 0.3, 1.5, 3 or 10 mg/kg every 2 weeks. Males comprised 70% to 90% of the group, whose mean age was about 62 years (range roughly 20 to 90). Points from the study as a whole: At doses 0.1 to 3.0 mg/kg, CD4+ and CD8+ clones expanded.

After removal of 8 bases from V and 2 bases from J, the junction contained 9 bases not matched to a gene. Germline V lookup: CDR1 LNHDA, CDR2 SQIVND (reference sequence). CDR3 length: 15 residues. The TCR originated in an adult with an advanced solid tumor such as melanoma, head and neck, liver or kidney cancer. The sequencing here drew on CD4+ or CD8+ T cells sorted from blood, taken in a trial of the OX40 agonist ivuxolimab. The chain joins TRBV19 to TRBJ1-5; 7 bases agree with TRBD1. CDR3 nucleotides: TGTGCCAGTCACAGAAGAGACAGGGGCAATCAGCCCCAGCATTTT. This codes for CASHRRDRGNQPQHF.